Below are 7 T cell receptor beta chains sequenced from a single sample in a study of blood T cell repertoires in COVID-19. Assay: immunoSEQ multiplex PCR; the TCRdb copy retains only in-frame clones and omits some. Of roughly 460,000 clones in the sample, around 90% were seen once. Sequences were obtained from peripheral blood. These receptors were taken from a man between 18 and 29 years old with COVID-19, enrolled during active disease.

This chain uses TRBV2 with TRBJ1-2; unclear D gene. V was pared by 10 bases and J by 2 bases, with 14 bases between. CDR3 size: 13 residues. Germline V gene data show CDR1 as SNHLY and CDR2 as FYNNEI. The CDR3 coding sequence is TGTGCCACCACCTTGGACTTCAACTATGGCTACACCTTC. It yields the protein CATTLDFNYGYTF. Based on the CDR3 plus reference TRBV2 and TRBJ1-2, the full variable domain is EPEVTQTPSHQVTQMGQEVILRCVPISNHLYFYWYRQILGQKVEFLVSFYNNEISEKSEIFDDQFSVERPDGSNFTLKIRSTKLEDSAMYFCATTLDFNYGYTFGSGTRLTVV.

In its sample, this clone was seen a few times. The rearrangement uses TRBV30 and TRBJ1-1; 12 bases are shared with TRBD1. The germline V gene encodes CDR1 GTSNPN and CDR2 SVGIG (reference sequence). The V and J ends lost 4 bases and 11 bases, in that order; junction bases with no gene match: 11. This CDR3 is 14 amino acids long. CDR3 sequence (DNA): TGTGCCTGGAAAACCGGGACAGGGGGCTTTCGGGCTTTCTTT. Its translation is CAWKTGTGGFRAFF.

In regard to this clone: Other DNA sequences in the sample encode the same CDR3. The chain joins TRBV7-9 to TRBJ2-7; no clear D. Trimming removed 9 bases from V and 0 bases from J, with 12 bases in between. Looked up from germline, CDR1 is SEHNR and CDR2 is FQNEAQ (reference sequence). The CDR3 sequence is 13 residues long. The CDR3 protein is CASSELSSYEQYF. The CDR3 DNA is TGTGCCAGTTCTGAGCTTTCCTCCTACGAGCAGTACTTC. Full variable domain (outside the CDR3, taken from reference TRBV7-9 and TRBJ2-7): DTGVSQNPRHKITKRGQNVTFRCDPISEHNRLYWYRQTLGQGPEFLTYFQNEAQLEKSRLLSDRFSAERPKGSFSTLEIQRTEQGDSAMYLCASSELSSYEQYFGPGTRLTVT.

The chain carries TRBV2 and TRBJ2-1, with a tentative D call TRBD2 (5 bases). With 6 bases removed from V and 8 bases from J, the gap between germline ends came to 17 bases. CDR1 and CDR2 from the germline V gene are SNHLY and FYNNEI. The CDR3 length is 14 residues. DNA for the CDR3: TGTGCCAGCAGCGGACGGGGTAGCGTCGATGAGCAGTTCTTC. Its translation: CASSGRGSVDEQFF. The full variable domain, in which reference TRBV2 and TRBJ2-1 provide the parts outside the CDR3, is EPEVTQTPSHQVTQMGQEVILRCVPISNHLYFYWYRQILGQKVEFLVSFYNNEISEKSEIFDDQFSVERPDGSNFTLKIRSTKLEDSAMYFCASSGRGSVDEQFFGPGTRLTVL.

This rearrangement joins TRBV2 to TRBJ1-1, with TRBD1 identical over 11 bases. Germline V lookup: CDR1 SNHLY, CDR2 FYNNEI. V lost 9 bases and J lost 7; bases outside the gene matches: 10. The length of the CDR3 is 14 residues. Here the CDR3 DNA reads TGTGCCAGGGAAGGGACAGGGGGGAATAATGAAGCTTTCTTT. Residues: CAREGTGGNNEAFF. The full variable domain, in which reference TRBV2 and TRBJ1-1 provide the parts outside the CDR3, is EPEVTQTPSHQVTQMGQEVILRCVPISNHLYFYWYRQILGQKVEFLVSFYNNEISEKSEIFDDQFSVERPDGSNFTLKIRSTKLEDSAMYFCAREGTGGNNEAFFGQGTRLTVV.

This clone showed up just once. This chain uses TRBV30 with TRBJ2-2; the D gene is possibly TRBD1 (6 bases). Trimming cost V 1 base and J 5 bases, with 11 bases left between them. This CDR3 comprises 14 residues. Germline loops: CDR1 GTSNPN, CDR2 SVGIG (reference sequence). CDR3 amino acids: CAWSGGLWTGELFF. CDR3 sequence (DNA): TGTGCCTGGAGTGGGGGGCTGTGGACCGGGGAGCTGTTTTTT. The full variable domain, with the rest looked up from reference TRBV30 and TRBJ2-2, is SQTIHQWPATLVQPVGSPLSLECTVEGTSNPNLYWYRQAAGRGLQLLFYSVGIGQISSEVPQNLSASRPQDRQFILSSKKLLLSDSGFYLCAWSGGLWTGELFFGEGSRLTVL.

In DNA form, the CDR3 reads TGCAGTGCAGGGAGGCCCCGTGAGCAGTTCTTC. Translated: CSAGRPREQFF. The chain couples TRBV20-1 to TRBJ2-1; a weak D match, TRBD2 (6 bases). V was shortened by 6 bases and J by 9 bases, with 12 bases between the two germline ends. Germline assignment: CDR1 DFQATT and CDR2 SNEGSKA (reference sequence). The CDR3 length is 11 residues.